The next 3 T cell receptor beta chains were all read from a single sample in a study of T cell repertoires in cytomegalovirus infection. TCRdb reprocessed the reads via MiXCR and lists one record per CDR3 protein. The table lists hundreds of thousands of distinct CDR3 sequences, roughly 35% of them singletons. The sample taken for sequencing was PBMCs. The receptors stem from a human donor in good health (CMV status not recorded). Some clones in this sample may be carry-over from other donors' samples.

Remarks on this clonotype: A clone one base away is much larger, so this may be a read error. The chain combines TRBV7-8 with TRBJ1-5, with D unclear. The CDR3 is 16 amino acids. The germline V and J ends were trimmed by 3 bases and 3 bases, with 15 bases remaining between them. Per germline, CDR1 SGHVS and CDR2 FQNEAQ. CDR3 protein: CASSFSSGVNNQPQHF. CDR3 DNA: TGTGCCAGCAGCTTTTCCTCCGGGGTTAACAATCAGCCCCAGCATTTT.

This clonotype was counted ten times or more. This chain uses TRBV7-2 with TRBJ2-5; 11 positions match TRBD2. Germline CDR1 SGHTA, CDR2 FQGNSA. Trimming at V came to 5 bases and at J to 5 bases, leaving 13 bases not matched to a gene. The CDR3 contains 17 residues. The chain's CDR3 is CASSLLAGGSRSETQYF. The CDR3 region has the DNA TGTGCCAGCAGCCTTTTAGCGGGGGGGTCGCGGTCGGAGACCCAGTACTTC.

This clonotype was counted between two and nine times. The chain carries TRBV5-1 and TRBJ2-3, with 8 bases matching TRBD2. V was clipped by 5 bases and J by 3 bases; unmatched bases: 8. This CDR3 contains 15 residues. Germline CDR1 is SGHRS and CDR2 is YFSETQ. DNA for the CDR3: TGCGCCAGCAGGGAAGGGAGCGGGAGTACAGATACGCAGTATTTT. It translates to CASREGSGSTDTQYF.